This TCR beta chain was documented in a study of blood T cell repertoires in COVID-19. Study-level information: Italy, Spain and the United States were the sources of the convalescent and acute COVID-19 samples. Sample material is recorded as cDNA or gDNA derived from T cells, B-cell-depleted T cells, or PBMCs.

Enrolled during active infection, Seattle patients were then followed longitudinally. On this clone itself: Its ends do not fully match the called genes, so a read error is possible.

Under the authors' procedure: Amplification of reference gene primers provided the estimated nucleated cell counts. Data came from immunoSEQ multiplex PCR; TCRdb stores just in-frame clones and leaves some out. V and J calls and clone size are copied from that table; D and trimming were computed from the DNA. The data show over 75,000 clones, 85% to 90% seen once. Germline V lookup: CDR1 LNHDA, CDR2 SQIVND (reference sequence). CDR3 size: 11 residues. The sequencing input was peripheral blood. V usage is TRBV19 and J usage is TRBJ1-2; a weak D match, TRBD1 (6 bases). The sequence was collected from a human donor with COVID-19, enrolled during active disease. The donor label of this sample is uncertain. CDR3 sequence reads: CASSIFRDTHF. The DNA of the CDR3 is TGTGCCAGTAGTATCTTCCGGGACACTCACTTC.